This TCR beta chain was found in a study of technical replicates of blood from a few donors. TCRdb's copy holds only in-frame clones and misses some; the assay was immunoSEQ multiplex PCR. The table includes 75,000 to 90,000 clones, 85% to 95% detected once. Germline V lookup: CDR1 MNHNY, CDR2 SVGAGI (reference sequence). The CDR3 is 14 amino acids. V lost 2 bases to trimming and J lost 6 bases; unmatched junction nucleotides: 6. This clonotype was sampled from a human donor in good health. V and J are TRBV6-6 and TRBJ2-7; 8 bases agree with TRBD1. Input material: T cells isolated from PBMCs. CDR3 DNA sequence: TGTGCCAGCAGTTACACGGGACAGGATACCGAGCAGTACTTC. Encoded protein: CASSYTGQDTEQYF.